This T cell receptor beta chain was found in a study of early T cells in non-severe SARS-CoV-2 infection. Overall study context: Investigators sequenced bulk RNA drawn from unsorted whole blood, and chains remained unpaired.

The V gene's germline CDR1 is SEHNR and CDR2 FQNEAQ (reference sequence). The CDR3 spans 17 residues. Study-wide findings and caveats: Private and CD4 specificities were missed by VDJdb matching, which favored anti-spike CD8 responses.

Individual cDNA molecules were tagged with unique molecular identifiers. TCRdb recomputed calls from the 5' RACE reads with MiXCR, one row per CDR3 protein. The table has tens of thousands of distinct CDR3 sequences, more than 8.5% seen once. On this clonotype itself: Its target is unknown. One junction end does not reproduce the germline sequence, and a read error may be involved.

The V call is TRBV7-9, the J call TRBJ2-1, with unresolved D. The source material was whole blood. The TCR sequence derives from an adult who was a healthcare worker with PCR-confirmed SARS-CoV-2 infection or an uninfected control (not recorded which). Written as DNA, the CDR3 is TGTGCCAGCAGCTCTTATCGACTGCCAAGCTCCTGCAATGAGCAGTTCTTC. It specifies CASSSYRLPSSCNEQFF.